What follows is one TCR beta chain and its context. These data originate in a study of shared clonotypes between healthy human individuals. Study overall: Per-donor plates numbered three CD4 naive, three CD4 memory, two CD8 naive and one CD8 memory.

This CDR3 has 14 residues. Germline loops: CDR1 SGHRS, CDR2 YFSETQ. With 4 bases removed from V and 5 bases from J, the gap between germline ends came to 10 bases. The deep-level immunoSEQ assay was used. Per sorted-subset replicate PCR, input was approximately 0.2 ug DNA, representing around 29,000 T cell genomes. Repertoires were generated with immunoSEQ multiplex PCR, while TCRdb's copy carries only in-frame clones and drops some. The sample records more than 2,000,000 clones, about 92% being singletons. Investigators divided CD4+ cells into CD45RA+ naive and CD45RA-negative memory subsets. The clonotype originates from a young man in good health. The V call is TRBV5-1, the J call TRBJ1-6, with D tentatively TRBD1 (5 bases). Sequenced sample: naive CD4+ T cells sorted from blood. As to subset: CD45RA+ positively selected. The CDR3 protein is CASSPGTHNSPLHF. The CDR3 nucleotides are TGCGCCAGCAGCCCCGGGACCCATAATTCACCCCTCCACTTT. The complete variable domain, with remaining parts taken from reference TRBV5-1 and TRBJ1-6, reads KAGVTQTPRYLIKTRGQQVTLSCSPISGHRSVSWYQQTPGQGLQFLFEYFSETQRNKGNFPGRFSGRQFSNSRSEMNVSTLELGDSALYLCASSPGTHNSPLHFGNGTRLTVT.